This T cell receptor (beta chain) was documented in a study of cytomegalovirus exposure and HLA in healthy donors. Broader study findings: The study found most TCR sequences rare, yet found some public TCRs in many donors. Being productive about 90% or about 30% of the time was typical of most TCR beta V segments in an earlier analysis. Using a false discovery rate of 0.05, a later analysis showed that 16,000 or so TCR beta sequences were associated with HLA alleles. Most subjects' HLA-A and HLA-B alleles were reportedly predicted from TCR beta sequences.

PCR was performed using 60 Vbeta and 13 Jbeta primers. Here immunoSEQ multiplex PCR was the method, and the copy in TCRdb shows in-frame clones only, minus some. The data show about 250,000 clones, with roughly two thirds seen just once and approximately 2.1% held by the top ten. To note about this clone: The antigen is not known.

Germline V CDR1 and CDR2: DFQATT, SNEGSKA (reference sequence). V trimming: 6 bases; J trimming: 6 bases; junction bases outside the gene matches: 5. CDR3 length equals 11 residues. The TCR was taken from a female donor in good health and CMV-seronegative. Sequencing was performed on PBMCs. The chain couples TRBV20-1 to TRBJ2-7; 7 positions agree with TRBD2. CDR3 residues: CSARTSAEQYF. DNA of the CDR3: TGCAGTGCAAGGACTAGTGCCGAGCAGTACTTC.